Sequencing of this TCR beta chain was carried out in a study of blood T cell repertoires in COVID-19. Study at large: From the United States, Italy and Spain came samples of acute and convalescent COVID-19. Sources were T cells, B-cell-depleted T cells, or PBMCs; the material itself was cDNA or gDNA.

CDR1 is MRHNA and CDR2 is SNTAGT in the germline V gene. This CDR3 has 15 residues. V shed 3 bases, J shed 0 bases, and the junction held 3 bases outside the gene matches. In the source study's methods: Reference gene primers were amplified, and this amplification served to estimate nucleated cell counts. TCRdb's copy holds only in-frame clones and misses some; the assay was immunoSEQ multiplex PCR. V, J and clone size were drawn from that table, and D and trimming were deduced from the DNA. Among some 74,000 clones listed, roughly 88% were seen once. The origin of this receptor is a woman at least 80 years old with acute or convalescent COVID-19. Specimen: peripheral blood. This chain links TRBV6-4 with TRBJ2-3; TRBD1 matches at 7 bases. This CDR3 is CASSEGGRSTDTQYF. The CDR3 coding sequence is TGTGCCAGCAGTGAAGGGGGCAGGAGCACAGATACGCAGTATTTT.